Following are 12 T cell receptor beta chains from one sample sequenced in a study of blood T cell repertoires in COVID-19. Assay used: immunoSEQ multiplex PCR; TCRdb lists only in-frame clones, some missing. The sample consists of about 110,000 clones, around 86% of them appearing once. Sample: peripheral blood. Receptors were obtained from a woman between 65 and 79 years old with acute or convalescent COVID-19.

The chain combines TRBV6-4 with TRBJ2-3, with TRBD2 matching over 7 bases. This CDR3 region has 11 residues. J was trimmed by 4 bases and V by 11 bases; bases with no gene match: 3. Looked up from germline, CDR1 is MRHNA and CDR2 is SNTAGT. For the CDR3, the DNA is TGTGCCGGGGAGGGTCCAGATACGCAGTATTTT. Amino acid sequence: CAGEGPDTQYF.

This chain joins TRBV28 and TRBJ1-5; tentatively, D is TRBD1 (5 bases). V was cut by 5 bases and J by 3 bases, with 14 bases left in between. Germline assignment: CDR1 MDHEN and CDR2 SYDVKM. The CDR3 is made up of 15 amino acids. CDR3 nucleotides: TGTGCCAGCAGTGCACTTAAGGGGCACAATCAGCCCCAGCATTTT. Amino acid sequence: CASSALKGHNQPQHF.

The chain combines TRBV2 with TRBJ2-2; D call uncertain. With 6 bases removed from V and 0 bases from J, the gap between germline ends came to 14 bases. Germline V gives CDR1 SNHLY, CDR2 FYNNEI. The CDR3 consists of 16 residues. The DNA for the CDR3 is TGTGCCAGCAGCCGTTTCCCCCCTGCGAACACCGGGGAGCTGTTTTTT. Amino acids: CASSRFPPANTGELFF.

The rearrangement joins TRBV10-3 to TRBJ2-7; D is ambiguous. The V end was cut by 3 bases, the J end by 5 bases, with 20 bases between. This CDR3 contains 16 residues. The germline V gene encodes CDR1 ENHRY and CDR2 SYGVKD. CDR3 coding DNA: TGTGCCATCAGTGATCGGAATCTTGGGTCTCGGGACGAGCAGTACTTC. It is translated as CAISDRNLGSRDEQYF.

Worth noting for this clone: This sample includes further DNA sequences coding for the same CDR3. The gene calls are TRBV28 and TRBJ1-4; maybe TRBD1 (6 bases). The CDR3 is 16 residues long. The germline CDR1 and CDR2 sequences are MDHEN and SYDVKM. Trimming removed 4 bases from V and 0 bases from J, with 12 bases in between. CDR3 residues: CASSSPGGATNEKLFF. The DNA of the CDR3 is TGTGCCAGCAGTTCACCTGGGGGCGCAACTAATGAAAAACTGTTTTTT.

The chain has TRBV29-1 and TRBJ2-3, with 7 positions matching TRBD1. The CDR3 is 18 amino acids. Germline CDR1 is SQVTM and CDR2 is ANQGSEA. J lost 6 bases, V lost 1 base, and 19 bases had no gene match. CDR3 bases: TGCAGCGTTGAAGTGGCCTCCTACAGGGGCGCCTATAGGGATACGCAGTATTTT. Its translation: CSVEVASYRGAYRDTQYF.

V gene TRBV11-1 combines with J gene TRBJ1-1; 7 bases match TRBD1. Germline CDR1 SGHAT, CDR2 FQDESV (reference sequence). V was clipped by 4 bases and J by 3 bases; unmatched bases: 2. This CDR3 has 13 amino acids. The CDR3 sequence is CASSSTGDTEAFF. The CDR3 nucleotides are TGTGCCAGCAGCTCAACAGGGGACACTGAAGCTTTCTTT.

The chain recombines TRBV14 with TRBJ2-7; the D gene is possibly TRBD2 (5 bases). The germline V gene has CDR1 SGHDN and CDR2 FVKESK. V was clipped by 0 bases and J by 7 bases, with 13 bases between them. This CDR3 has 14 residues. This chain's CDR3 is CASSQEEAEEEQYV. CDR3 sequence (DNA): TGTGCCAGCAGCCAAGAAGAGGCGGAGGAAGAGCAGTACGTC.

CDR3 residues: CASSSGGRTGELFF. In DNA form, the CDR3 reads TGCGCCAGCAGCTCAGGGGGGCGCACCGGGGAGCTGTTTTTT. The rearrangement joins TRBV4-3 to TRBJ2-2; possible D gene TRBD1, 7 bases. V was clipped by 5 bases and J by 4 bases, with 11 bases between them. The CDR3 has 14 residues. The germline gives CDR1 LGHNA, CDR2 YSLEER.

The CDR3 coding sequence is TGCAGCGTTCAGGGGCAAGGCACTGAAGCTTTCTTT. Protein product: CSVQGQGTEAFF. The chain recombines TRBV29-1 with TRBJ1-1; a weak D match, TRBD1 (6 bases). The CDR3 loop spans 12 amino acids. V lost 5 bases to trimming and J lost 4 bases, with 11 bases between them. The germline gives CDR1 SQVTM, CDR2 ANQGSEA.

The chain joins TRBV5-6 to TRBJ1-2; possible D gene TRBD1, 5 bases. Germline values: CDR1 SGHDT, CDR2 YYEEEE. Trimming pared 3 bases from V and 6 bases from J, leaving 15 bases between. The CDR3 is made up of 14 amino acids. The CDR3 DNA is TGTGCCAGCAGCTGGGACCGCGGGGTCGATGGCTACACCTTC. It is translated as CASSWDRGVDGYTF.

V gene TRBV3-1 (or the pseudogene TRBV3-2) combines with J gene TRBJ2-1, with TRBD2 matching over 8 bases. The junction had 8 bases not matched to a gene; V was cut back by 1 base and J by 15 bases. The CDR3 runs to 13 residues. Germline V gene sequence: CDR1 LGHDT, CDR2 YNNKEL (reference sequence). The CDR3 DNA follows: TGTGCCAGCAGCCAAGGAGCGGGAGTTAAGTGGTTCTTC. It specifies CASSQGAGVKWFF.